This entry lists 9 T cell receptor beta chains sequenced from one sample in a study of blood T cell repertoires in COVID-19. Libraries were prepared by immunoSEQ multiplex PCR; TCRdb keeps only in-frame clonotypes and omits some of them. The sample records some 140,000 clones, 84% being singletons. Material for sequencing was PBMCs or T cells enriched from blood (not recorded which). Source of these receptors: a man aged 40-49 years with acute COVID-19.

V and J are TRBV25-1 and TRBJ2-1, with 9 bases lining up with TRBD1. Germline V CDR1 and CDR2: MGHDK, SYGVNS. Trimming took 4 bases from V and 2 from J; bases not matched to a gene: 3. This CDR3 has 15 amino acids. The CDR3: CASSGTGATYNEQFF. The CDR3 nucleotides are TGTGCCAGCAGTGGGACAGGGGCTACCTACAATGAGCAGTTCTTC.

This clone has only a few counts. J is TRBJ2-2 and V is TRBV29-1; D remains ambiguous. The V end was cut by 7 bases, the J end by 1 base, with 13 bases between. The CDR3 has 14 residues. CDR1 is SQVTM and CDR2 is ANQGSEA in the germline V gene. CDR3 nucleotide sequence: TGCAGCGCTCGGCGTGACAAGAACACCGGGGAGCTGTTTTTT. Translation gives CSARRDKNTGELFF.

This clone was observed a single time. The chain recombines TRBV10-2 with TRBJ2-7, with D perhaps matching TRBD2 (5 bases). CDR1 is WSHSY, CDR2 SAAADI, per germline. V lost 2 bases and J 3 bases, leaving 8 bases between the germline ends. The CDR3 runs 13 residues. The CDR3 is CASSEGLDYEQYF. The CDR3, as DNA: TGCGCCAGCAGTGAGGGACTGGACTACGAGCAGTACTTC.

This clone came up a few times. The gene calls are TRBV2 and TRBJ2-3; 10 bases fit TRBD1. CDR3 length equals 16 residues. V lost 3 bases, J lost 2 bases, and 5 bases stayed unmatched. Germline CDR1 and CDR2: SNHLY and FYNNEI. CDR3 sequence (DNA): TGTGCCAGCAGTGATGTCGGGACAGGGGACACAGATACGCAGTATTTT. Protein: CASSDVGTGDTDTQYF.

The chain uses TRBV19 and TRBJ1-2; TRBD1 is a possible D gene (5 bases). With 3 bases removed from V and 6 bases from J, the gap between germline ends came to 11 bases. The CDR3 is 13 residues long. The germline V gene encodes CDR1 LNHDA and CDR2 SQIVND (reference sequence). CDR3 nucleotide sequence: TGTGCCAGTAGTATCGGACATGCGGATGGCTACACCTTC. Protein sequence: CASSIGHADGYTF.

The chain carries TRBV20-1 and TRBJ2-7, with 7 bases matching TRBD2. The germline V gene has CDR1 DFQATT and CDR2 SNEGSKA (reference sequence). V dropped 3 bases and J dropped 3; count of bases not matched to a gene: 5. The CDR3 runs 13 residues. CDR3 loop: CSASERGDYEQYF. The CDR3 DNA is TGCAGTGCTAGTGAGCGGGGAGACTACGAGCAGTACTTC.

V and J are TRBV15 and TRBJ1-4, with 7 bases aligning to TRBD1. The junction had 6 bases not matched to a gene; V was cut back by 10 bases and J by 4 bases. There are 13 residues in the CDR3. Per the germline V gene, CDR1 is LNHNV and CDR2 is YYDKDF (reference sequence). Written as DNA, the CDR3 is TGTGCCAGCCAGGGGGGCCTTAATGAAAAACTGTTTTTT. Its protein product is CASQGGLNEKLFF.

This sequence joins TRBV2 and TRBJ1-2; possibly TRBD1 for D (5 bases). The germline V gene encodes CDR1 SNHLY and CDR2 FYNNEI. CDR3 length: 12 residues. The V gene lost 6 bases and the J gene lost 4 bases, with 9 bases spanning the gap. CDR3 bases: TGTGCCAGCAGAACCAGGGCCTATGGCTACACCTTC. Translated, it gives CASRTRAYGYTF.

The chain joins TRBV7-2 to TRBJ1-1; D is unclear. Per germline, CDR1 SGHTA and CDR2 FQGNSA. V lost 5 bases and J 1 base, leaving 8 bases between the germline ends. The CDR3 runs to 13 residues. The CDR3, as DNA: TGTGCCAGCAGCCCGAGGGCGAACACTGAAGCTTTCTTT. Residues: CASSPRANTEAFF.